This entry lists 3 T cell receptor beta chains sequenced from one sample in a study of blood T cells in healthy people across ages. Next came a second PCR, run for about 7 to 12 cycles, which used a sample-barcoded 5' primer along with a J-beta primer mix. TCRdb called the 5' RACE reads again in MiXCR, with one record for every CDR3 protein. The repertoire has 780,000 or so distinct CDR3 sequences, 20% to 25% of them found once; the top ten carry under 4.5%. This same sample was also taken into another study, of T cells of mothers and their children.

Sequenced input: blood. The receptors derive from a boy younger than 18 in good health.

This sequence joins TRBV7-8 and TRBJ1-1; 8 bases line up with TRBD1. CDR1 is SGHVS and CDR2 is FQNEAQ in the germline V gene. Unmatched junction bases numbered 9, after V lost 5 bases and J lost 1 base. The CDR3 contains 16 residues. The CDR3 loop is CASSPGTGKGNTEAFF. The CDR3 nucleotides read TGTGCCAGCAGCCCTGGGACAGGAAAAGGGAACACTGAAGCTTTCTTT.

V is TRBV3-1 and J is TRBJ1-2, with D maybe TRBD1 (5 bases). The CDR3 length is 16 residues. V was pared by 1 base and J by 3 bases, with 15 bases between. Germline CDR1 reads LGHDT; CDR2 reads YNNKEL (reference sequence). CDR3 sequence: CASSQAAGGRDYGYTF. CDR3 sequence (DNA): TGTGCCAGCAGCCAAGCAGCCGGGGGGAGAGACTATGGCTACACCTTC.

This clonotype was found a few times. The chain links TRBV18 to TRBJ1-4; 8 bases align to TRBD1. J was trimmed by 7 bases and V by 6 bases; bases with no gene match: 13. Germline CDR1 and CDR2: KGHSH and LQKENI. This CDR3 is built from 16 residues. The CDR3 nucleotides are TGTGCCAGCTCGCCCAACCTCGGACAGGGTGGTGAAAAACTGTTTTTT. Translated: CASSPNLGQGGEKLFF.